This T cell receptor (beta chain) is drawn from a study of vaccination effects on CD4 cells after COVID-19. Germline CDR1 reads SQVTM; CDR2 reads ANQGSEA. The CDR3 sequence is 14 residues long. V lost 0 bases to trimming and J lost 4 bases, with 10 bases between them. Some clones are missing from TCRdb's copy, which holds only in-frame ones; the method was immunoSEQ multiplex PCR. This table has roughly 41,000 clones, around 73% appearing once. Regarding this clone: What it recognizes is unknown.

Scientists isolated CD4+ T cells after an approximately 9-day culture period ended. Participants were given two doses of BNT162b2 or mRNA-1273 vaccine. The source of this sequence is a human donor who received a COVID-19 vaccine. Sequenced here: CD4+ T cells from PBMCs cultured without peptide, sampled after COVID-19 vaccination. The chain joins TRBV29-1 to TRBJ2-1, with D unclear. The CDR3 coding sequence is TGCAGCGTTGAAGATCGGTCGGTTTACAATGAGCAGTTCTTC. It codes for CSVEDRSVYNEQFF.